These 14 T cell receptor beta chains share one sample of origin, sequenced in a study of cytotoxic CD8 clonotypes in ibrutinib-treated CLL. Method: immunoSEQ multiplex PCR; TCRdb's copy keeps in-frame clones and lacks some. The sample has tens of thousands of clones; approximately 90% are singletons. The specimen comprised PBMCs, sampled after 12 months of ibrutinib treatment. These receptors were taken from a human donor with chronic lymphocytic leukemia.

The chain joins TRBV7-9 to TRBJ2-1; TRBD2 agrees at 10 bases. V was pared by 6 bases and J by 6 bases, with 14 bases of the junction left unmatched. The CDR3 extends over 17 amino acids. CDR1 and CDR2 (germline): SEHNR, FQNEAQ (reference sequence). CDR3 in amino acids: CASRPTAGLAIPNEQFF. Written as DNA, the CDR3 is TGTGCCAGCAGACCCACCGCGGGACTAGCGATCCCCAATGAGCAGTTCTTC.

The J gene is TRBJ2-7, the V gene TRBV7-3, with 10 bases matching TRBD1. The CDR3 has 16 residues. The ends lost 0 bases at V and 6 bases at J; junction bases unmatched: 8. The germline gives CDR1 SGHTA, CDR2 FQGTGA. CDR3 DNA: TGTGCCAGCAGCTTAACGTCGGGACAGGGGAGTGGCGAGCAGTACTTC. This gives the protein CASSLTSGQGSGEQYF.

V gene TRBV28 combines with J gene TRBJ1-3; D remains ambiguous. This CDR3 comprises 13 residues. V lost 2 bases to trimming and J lost 2 bases, with 4 bases between them. Germline-derived CDR1 and CDR2 are MDHEN and SYDVKM. Here the CDR3 DNA reads TGTGCCAGCAGTTTAGAGGCTGGAAACACCATATATTTT. It encodes CASSLEAGNTIYF.

About this clone itself: Compared with germline, one end of the junction differs, possibly owing to a read error. V and J are TRBV10-3 and TRBJ2-3; D is ambiguous. This CDR3 has 15 amino acids. Germline values: CDR1 ENHRY, CDR2 SYGVKD. The CDR3 DNA reads TGTGCCATTAGTGGGCAGCAAGAGAGCACAGATACGCAGTATTTT. It is translated as CAISGQQESTDTQYF.

This chain uses TRBV10-2 with TRBJ2-1, with 11 positions matching TRBD1. V was clipped by 6 bases and J by 6 bases; unmatched bases: 10. The germline V gene encodes CDR1 WSHSY and CDR2 SAAADI. The length of the CDR3 is 16 residues. This CDR3 reads CASRGIGGTGGNEQFF. In nucleotides, the CDR3 is TGCGCCAGCAGAGGCATTGGGGGGACAGGGGGCAATGAGCAGTTCTTC.

The gene calls are TRBV18 and TRBJ1-4; 8 bases are shared with TRBD1. The CDR3 extends over 16 amino acids. Per the germline V gene, CDR1 is KGHSH and CDR2 is LQKENI. V lost 6 bases to trimming and J lost 7 bases; unmatched junction nucleotides: 13. The CDR3 protein is CASSVPRTGMVEKLFF. CDR3 coding DNA: TGTGCCAGCTCCGTCCCCCGGACAGGGATGGTTGAAAAACTGTTTTTT.

The V call is TRBV21-1, the J call TRBJ2-1. TRBV21-1 is described as a pseudogene. CDR3 length: 15 amino acids. The CDR3 nucleotides are TGTGCCAGCACCAAAAAGGGGGGAGGCTACAATGAGCAGTTCTTC. It yields the protein CASTKKGGGYNEQFF.

The chain recombines TRBV5-6 with TRBJ1-3; D is unresolved. Germline V CDR1 and CDR2: SGHDT, YYEEEE. Trimming took 1 base from V and 2 from J, leaving 10 bases between them. The CDR3 spans 15 residues. The chain's CDR3 is CASSLKVGAGNTIYF. The CDR3 region has the DNA TGTGCCAGCAGCTTGAAGGTAGGAGCTGGAAACACCATATATTTT.

The gene calls are TRBV19 and TRBJ2-5, with D hard to call. CDR3 size: 12 residues. In germline, CDR1 is LNHDA, CDR2 SQIVND (reference sequence). V dropped 3 bases and J dropped 3 bases, with 5 bases sitting between them. The CDR3 loop reads CASSIEKETQYF. CDR3 nucleotides: TGTGCCAGTAGTATCGAAAAAGAGACCCAGTACTTC.

The chain couples TRBV9 to TRBJ2-7, with D perhaps being TRBD1 or TRBD2 (6 bases each). V shed 0 bases and J shed 2 bases, with 12 bases lying between them. The CDR3 length is 15 residues. The germline V gene has CDR1 SGDLS and CDR2 YYNGEE. CDR3 nucleotide sequence: TGTGCCAGCAGCGTAGGAGGGGGGTCCCCCTACGAGCAGTACTTC. As protein: CASSVGGGSPYEQYF.

The rearrangement uses TRBV5-8 and TRBJ1-2, with D perhaps matching TRBD1 (6 bases). Germline V gene lookup returns CDR1 SGHTS and CDR2 YDEGEE. V lost 4 bases, J lost 8 bases, and 24 bases lay in between. The CDR3 is 16 residues long. CDR3 coding DNA: TGTGCCAGCAGCCATCGGTCAATGGGCAGGGGTTCGGGCTACACCTTC. Translated: CASSHRSMGRGSGYTF.

This chain connects TRBV5-1 to TRBJ1-1; 8 positions agree with TRBD1. V was clipped by 4 bases and J by 0 bases; unmatched bases: 11. CDR3 length: 17 amino acids. Germline CDR1 SGHRS, CDR2 YFSETQ. This chain's CDR3 is CASSPREGTGMNTEAFF. The CDR3 DNA is TGCGCCAGCAGCCCAAGGGAAGGGACAGGCATGAACACTGAAGCTTTCTTT.

V gene TRBV19 combines with J gene TRBJ2-6, with TRBD2 matching over 7 bases. This CDR3 spans 16 amino acids. Germline trimming cut 7 bases from V and 4 bases from J; bases unmatched to any gene: 10. Germline CDR1 LNHDA, CDR2 SQIVND (reference sequence). The CDR3 bases are TGTGCCAGTATGAGTTTCGGGACTACCGGGGCCAACGTCCTGACTTTC. Its protein is CASMSFGTTGANVLTF. Full variable domain (rest looked up from reference TRBV19 and TRBJ2-6): DGGITQSPKYLFRKEGQNVTLSCEQNLNHDAMYWYRQDPGQGLRLIYYSQIVNDFQKGDIAEGYSVSREKKESFPLTVTSAQKNPTAFYLCASMSFGTTGANVLTFGAGSRLTVL.

J is TRBJ2-6 and V is TRBV5-1; D ambiguous. Germline V gene data show CDR1 as SGHRS and CDR2 as YFSETQ. The CDR3 covers 17 residues. Between the trimmed V and J ends, which lost 1 base and 0 bases, there was a span of 11 bases. CDR3 DNA: TGCGCCAGCAGCTTGACAGACCCAACCTCTGGGGCCAACGTCCTGACTTTC. Amino acids: CASSLTDPTSGANVLTF.